This T cell receptor beta chain is from a study of blood T cells in healthy people across ages. PCR was performed a second time for roughly 6 to 12 cycles using a sample-barcoded 5' primer and a J-beta primer mix. MiXCR, run by TCRdb on the 5' RACE reads, gives a single entry per CDR3 protein. The sample records about 1.4 million distinct CDR3 sequences, 55% to 75% being singletons. On this clonotype: At one end, the junction sequence differs from germline, possibly due to a read error.

The CDR3 consists of 13 residues. Germline V gene data show CDR1 as MGHRA and CDR2 as YSYEKL. The chain couples TRBV4-1 to TRBJ2-1, with a weak D call TRBD1 (5 bases). This receptor was obtained from a young man in good health. Sequencing was done on a sample of blood. The DNA of the CDR3 is TGTGCCAGCAGCCAAGGGGTCTACAATGAGCAGTTCTTC. Encoded protein: CASSQGVYNEQFF.